The clone carrying this T cell receptor beta chain came up many times. The V gene end was trimmed by 6 bases and the J gene end by 4 bases; junction bases not matched to a gene: 6. Looked up from germline, CDR1 is ENHRY and CDR2 is SYGVKD. CDR3 length: 13 residues. TCRdb passed the 5' RACE reads through MiXCR, listing each CDR3 protein once. The data show tens of thousands of distinct CDR3 sequences, roughly 16% seen once. This specimen belongs to a study of T cells of healthy individuals. The chain couples TRBV10-3 to TRBJ2-7, with TRBD1 matching 7 bases. This TCR came from a human donor in good health. The CDR3 spells CAIRRDRWYEQYF. Written as DNA, the CDR3 is TGTGCCATCAGAAGGGACAGATGGTACGAGCAGTACTTC.